This entry is about one TCR beta chain. Its antigen specificity is not known. No base quality values were provided; no much bigger clone lies one nucleotide off. Including cysteine and phenylalanine, the CDR3 has 19 amino acids. Kept here is only the CDR3 DNA, which spans 57 bases and is read in frame from base 1. V lost 2 bases and J lost 2 bases; the stretch between them is 28 bases long. The germline V gene (reference sequence) provides CDR1 DFQATT and CDR2 SNEGSKA. The entry originates in a study of T cells in Graves' hyperthyroidism and ophthalmopathy (dated by TCRdb to between 2018 and 2021). For the wider study: Peripheral blood was collected at initial diagnosis, before any treatment. For training and testing, the 100 patients in the discovery cohort were randomly divided in a 7:3 ratio. TCR Vbeta CDR3 sequencing of 135 peripheral blood samples (about 45 ophthalmopathy, 75 to 80 hyperthyroidism and around 17 progressor patients) is reported in the paper. Once sampling was done, hyperthyroidism patients were given methimazole at a starting dose of 30 mg daily, whereas ophthalmopathy patients were given high-dose intravenous methylprednisolone. Thyroid tissue and blood T-cell repertoires from over 5 Graves' hyperthyroidism patients were also compared in the study. An independent validation cohort of around 19 hyperthyroidism patients and 17 patients who later progressed to ophthalmopathy tested prospective prediction of ophthalmopathy. To identify distinguishing TCR V-J signatures, a discovery cohort of 90 to 100 patients was used, comprising 43 with Graves' ophthalmopathy and around 57 with stable Graves' hyperthyroidism. Findings and caveats that apply to the study as a whole: In validation, the model predicted progression to ophthalmopathy a median of approximately 6.6 months before onset, with roughly 70% sensitivity and 72.22% specificity. Sample size was not statistically predetermined, and blinding of investigators to group allocation was not performed. In cross-validation, a model built on a 13 V-J signature told ophthalmopathy apart from stable hyperthyroidism with 87.88% sensitivity and about 81% specificity, and in testing the same model reached 80%/75%. Most expanded thyroid clonotypes (frequency above 0.001) were also detected in blood, suggesting blood repertoires may reflect thyroid immune responses.

The TCR beta CDR3 regions were amplified from the RNA transcripts. A first-round RT-PCR of the TCR CDR3 used the HTBI primer set with the Qiagen OneStep RT-PCR kit. Libraries were constructed in a second round of multiplex PCR, after which size selection and purification were carried out. Sequencing of the libraries was done on an Illumina HiSeq2000 using paired-end 100 bp reads. The study's processing was this. SOAPnuke was used to process the raw data, with reads discarded if the reads contained adapters or uncalled bases, had a mean Phred below 15, or lacked an exact constant-primer or identifier match. COPE v1.2.5 was used to merge the high-quality paired reads, and each unique nucleotide sequence was defined as a clonotype. MiTCR v1.1 was used to align the clonotypes against IMGT TRBV, TRBD and TRBJ reference segments. The analysis was restricted to V-J combinations with a frequency above 0.0001, which together covered 99.2% of the repertoires. A TCS score was defined as the ratio of F50 (clonal expansion) to E x V (chaos), with BLOSUM62-based TCRdist applied between CDR3 peptides within each V-J. Welch's t-statistics and random forest reduced approximately 520 V-J features to about 12, which were used in a naive Bayes classifier (R e1071). Thyroid-blood repertoire similarity was quantified with the Morisita-Horn index. The public reads were reanalyzed by TCRdb: fastp trimming at Q25, MiXCR alignment, in-frame beta chains only. Each CDR3 protein appears once, grouped with its most common genes and DNA. It is TCRdb's table, rather than the study itself, that gives the V and J calls and clone size. Present in this sample are 30,000 to 45,000 distinct CDR3 sequences, 52% of which were seen just once. The leading ten clones occupy around a sixth of the sample.

Ophthalmopathy patients had moderately to severely active disease, with a Clinical Activity Score of 3 or more, a NOSPECS grade of 4 or more, and a disease duration of less than 3 months. The study excluded patients with uncontrolled infections, other autoimmune diseases, pregnancy or lactation. Clinical symptoms, serum thyroxine and TRAb, thyroid ultrasound, and orbital computed tomography formed the basis for the diagnoses. PBMCs were isolated from more than 8 ml of fresh peripheral blood by Ficoll-Paque density gradient centrifugation. Total RNA was extracted using Trizol reagent, and RNA quality was assessed on an Agilent 2100 Bioanalyzer.

The rearranged segments are TRBV20-1 and TRBJ2-7, and possibly TRBD2, on 5 matching bases. The sequence derives from a man aged 40-49 years with Graves' ophthalmopathy. Material: blood. This receptor carries the CDR3 CSARLSSYSPDIVPYEQYF. The nucleotide sequence is TGCAGTGCTAGACTTTCTAGCTATTCCCCTGATATTGTGCCCTACGAGCAGTACTTC.